The clone carrying this T cell receptor beta chain has a handful of counts. PCR was performed a second time for 7 to 11 cycles using a sample-barcoded 5' primer and a J-beta primer mix. TCRdb used MiXCR to reprocess the 5' RACE reads, holding one entry per CDR3 protein. The sample holds around 670,000 distinct CDR3 sequences; 25% to 30% are singletons and the top ten take 15% to 18%. This specimen belongs to a study of blood T cells in healthy people across ages. This CDR3 comprises 12 residues. V lost 6 bases, J lost 7 bases, and 12 bases lay in between. Germline-derived CDR1 and CDR2 are MNHNS and SASEGT.

The chain recombines TRBV6-1 with TRBJ1-1; no clear D. The sample taken for sequencing was blood. This sequence was found in a woman of 80 years or more in good health. DNA of the CDR3: TGTGCCAGCAGCGAAAGGGTAGGTGAAGCTTTCTTT. Its protein product is CASSERVGEAFF.